These 12 T cell receptor beta chains were sequenced from one sample in a study of T-cell reconstitution after alpha-beta-depleted transplantation in children. Unique molecular identifiers were incorporated into the prepared TCRbeta library. TCRdb re-analysed the PCR reads in MiXCR, keeping a single row per CDR3 protein. This table holds 100,000 or so distinct CDR3 sequences, around 6% found once. The material sequenced was PBMCs, mostly from graft donor cells, taken 60 days after TCRalphabeta/CD19-depleted stem cell transplant. These TCRs come from a female patient aged 2-10 years who had a stem cell transplant for Fanconi anemia, so the T cells may come from the graft donor.

This clonotype was recorded at least ten times. This chain connects TRBV11-2 to TRBJ2-2; 9 nucleotides agree with TRBD2. Per the germline V gene, CDR1 is SGHAT and CDR2 is FQNNGV. Trimming at V came to 3 bases and at J to 3 bases, leaving 14 bases not matched to a gene. This CDR3 spans 19 amino acids. The CDR3 coding sequence is TGTGCCAGCAGCTTCGTACTGTACCTAGCGGGACGGGACACCGGGGAGCTGTTTTTT. Residues: CASSFVLYLAGRDTGELFF.

This clonotype was counted many times. The rearrangement joins TRBV7-9 to TRBJ2-7; 9 bases are shared with TRBD2. V dropped 1 base and J dropped 3; count of bases not matched to a gene: 4. This CDR3 contains 15 residues. In germline, CDR1 is SEHNR, CDR2 FQNEAQ (reference sequence). CDR3 protein: CASSLDSSGNYEQYF. DNA of the CDR3: TGTGCCAGCAGCTTAGATTCTAGCGGGAACTACGAGCAGTACTTC. Together with reference TRBV7-9 and TRBJ2-7, the CDR3 gives the full variable domain: DTGVSQNPRHKITKRGQNVTFRCDPISEHNRLYWYRQTLGQGPEFLTYFQNEAQLEKSRLLSDRFSAERPKGSFSTLEIQRTEQGDSAMYLCASSLDSSGNYEQYFGPGTRLTVT.

The rearrangement links TRBV19 to TRBJ2-3, with 8 bases aligning to TRBD1. The CDR3 is made up of 14 amino acids. Germline values: CDR1 LNHDA, CDR2 SQIVND (reference sequence). J was trimmed by 5 bases and V by 5 bases; bases with no gene match: 6. The chain's CDR3 is CASSVGQVGDTQYF. The CDR3 DNA is TGTGCCAGTAGTGTGGGACAGGTGGGAGATACGCAGTATTTT.

This clonotype occurred many times. The V and J genes are TRBV6-2 or TRBV6-3 and TRBJ2-7, with no clear D. The V gene lost 6 bases and the J gene lost 6 bases, with 9 bases spanning the gap. Germline CDR1 is MNHEY and CDR2 is SVGEGT. CDR3 length: 11 amino acids. CDR3 in amino acids: CASSGTLEQYF. The CDR3 DNA reads TGTGCCAGCAGCGGCACCCTCGAGCAGTACTTC.

The V gene is TRBV11-2, the J gene TRBJ2-5; no clear D gene. V lost 5 bases and J 2 bases, leaving 15 bases between the germline ends. Germline V lookup: CDR1 SGHAT, CDR2 FQNNGV. This CDR3 contains 15 residues. The CDR3 sequence is CASSPTLPKQETQYF. The CDR3 region has the DNA TGTGCCAGCAGCCCAACCCTCCCTAAGCAAGAGACCCAGTACTTC.

This clonotype was counted ten times or more. The chain recombines TRBV12-3 or TRBV12-4 with TRBJ2-5; 15 bases are shared with TRBD2. With 5 bases clipped from V and 4 bases from J, the junction kept 2 bases outside the gene matches. The CDR3 contains 15 residues. This chain's CDR3 is CASSAGLAGGETQYF. In DNA, the CDR3 is TGTGCCAGCAGTGCGGGACTAGCGGGAGGAGAGACCCAGTACTTC.

This clonotype was counted many times. J is TRBJ2-1 and V is TRBV24-1, with 12 bases aligning to TRBD2. The V and J ends lost 0 bases and 7 bases, in that order; junction bases with no gene match: 3. Germline CDR1 and CDR2: KGHDR and SFDVKD. There are 16 residues in the CDR3. CDR3 in DNA: TGTGCCACCAGTGATTTGGGGACTAGCGGGCTAAATGAGCAGTTCTTC. Protein product: CATSDLGTSGLNEQFF.

The gene calls are TRBV20-1 and TRBJ2-4; D is possibly TRBD1 (6 bases). The CDR3 has 14 residues. Germline V lookup: CDR1 DFQATT, CDR2 SNEGSKA (reference sequence). V lost 3 bases, J lost 1 base, and 10 bases lay in between. CDR3 bases: TGCAGTGCTAGTCAGGGGACGGCCAAAAACATTCAGTACTTC. The encoded protein is CSASQGTAKNIQYF.

This clonotype has just a few counts. The V gene is TRBV13, the J gene TRBJ2-2, with 7 positions matching TRBD1. This CDR3 has 13 residues. Losses at the gene ends were 6 bases for V and 5 bases for J; bases not matched to a gene: 3. Germline lookup yields CDR1 PRHDT and CDR2 FYEKMQ (reference sequence). CDR3 DNA sequence: TGTGCCAGCAGATCGACAGGGACCGGGGAGCTGTTTTTT. It is translated as CASRSTGTGELFF.

This clonotype was recorded at least ten times. This chain connects TRBV7-3 to TRBJ2-7; possible D gene TRBD2, 6 bases. Per germline, CDR1 SGHTA and CDR2 FQGTGA. V dropped 3 bases and J dropped 8 bases, with 14 bases sitting between them. The CDR3 has 13 amino acids. CDR3: CASSLGLPTKQYF. The CDR3 DNA reads TGTGCCAGCAGCTTGGGACTGCCTACGAAGCAGTACTTC.

The chain couples TRBV10-1 to TRBJ2-3; no clear D. Looked up from germline, CDR1 is WNHNN and CDR2 is SYGVQD (reference sequence). The length of the CDR3 is 20 residues. Trimming took 3 bases from V and 2 from J, leaving 27 bases between them. CDR3 DNA sequence: TGCGCCAGCAGTGACCCCCTGGACCCTGTCGACCGATTCAACACAGATACGCAGTATTTT. This codes for CASSDPLDPVDRFNTDTQYF.

This clonotype was seen ten or more times. V usage is TRBV7-3 and J usage is TRBJ2-3, with TRBD2 matching 7 bases. Losses at the gene ends were 3 bases for V and 6 bases for J; bases not matched to a gene: 12. CDR1 is SGHTA, CDR2 FQGTGA, per germline. The length of the CDR3 is 16 residues. CDR3: CASSLTGTKNGDTQYF. The CDR3 region has the DNA TGTGCCAGCAGCTTGACCGGGACTAAGAACGGTGATACGCAGTATTTT.